The present T cell receptor (beta chain) was sequenced within a study of blood T cells in healthy people across ages. Samples each had at least 5.5 micrograms of total RNA extracted. A second PCR, run for about 7 to 11 cycles, used a sample-barcoded 5' primer plus a J-beta primer mix. Each cDNA molecule, via a template-switch adaptor with 12 random nucleotides, was tagged. TCRdb processed the 5' RACE reads anew with MiXCR; each CDR3 protein has one entry. The data show approximately 800,000 distinct CDR3 sequences, more than 35% seen once. V lost 2 bases to trimming and J lost 4 bases, with 16 bases between them. The CDR3 runs 16 residues. Germline V gene lookup returns CDR1 SGDLS and CDR2 YYNGEE.

The V call is TRBV9, the J call TRBJ1-3, with D uncertain. The specimen sequenced was blood. The receptor's source is a man older than 75 in good health. As DNA, the CDR3 is TGTGCCAGCAGCGTTGGAGGGAGGGTTGGCGGAAACACCATATATTTT. Translation gives CASSVGGRVGGNTIYF.